This TCR beta chain appears in the sequencing data of a study of OX40 agonist ivuxolimab in advanced cancers. About the investigation overall: The costimulatory receptor OX40 (CD134) was targeted by ivuxolimab, a fully human IgG2 agonistic monoclonal antibody. The purpose of peripheral TCRbeta sequencing was to test whether ivuxolimab changed TCR sequence diversity and led to clonal T-cell expansion. Prior anti-PD-1, anti-PD-L1 or anti-CTLA-4 therapy was permitted, and 30% to 50% of dose-escalation patients had received checkpoint inhibitors. Intravenous ivuxolimab was administered to patients every 2 weeks at six dose levels: 0.01, 0.1, 0.3, 1.5, 3 and 10 mg/kg. Partial responses were achieved by three dose-escalation patients, of whom one had hepatocellular carcinoma and two had cutaneous melanoma. The dose-escalation cohort was over 70% male with a mean age of about 54 years, ranging from roughly 20 to 80. The monotherapy dose-escalation portion (N ≈ 55 patients) of the phase I ivuxolimab trial is reported in the paper. Of the approximately 50 dose-escalation patients, hepatocellular carcinoma was present in 19, melanoma in some 15, renal cell carcinoma in 9 and head and neck cancer in 9. General findings and caveats noted by the study authors: At doses of 0.1 to 3.0 mg/kg, clonal expansion of both CD4+ and CD8+ blood T cells was observed from baseline to week 6. Antigen specificity was not determined for the clonally expanded peripheral T cells. Partial responders in the 0.1-3.0 mg/kg groups had among the lowest normalized peripheral clonal expansion, especially among CD8+ T cells. Low levels of normalized T-cell clonal expansion were also shown by some nonresponding patients. After ivuxolimab, expanded clones were on average more numerous among CD8+ T cells than among CD4+ T cells.

Genomic DNA was isolated from the sorted cells so that the TCRbeta CDR3 region could be sequenced. TCRbeta CDR3 regions were sequenced using the immunoSEQ Assay. Sourced from immuneACCESS, this table was stored by TCRdb with only in-frame sequences that have V and J called. A share of the clones is absent; for the studies checked, an unresolved V gene accounts for under half, and the remainder has no known explanation. This sample is represented by over 90,000 clones; approximately 87% of them were singletons. The ten largest account for roughly 5.5% of the sample. CDR1 and CDR2 are read off the germline V gene as SNHLY and FYNNEI. From its cysteine to its phenylalanine, the CDR3 spans 19 amino acids. This entry keeps only the CDR3 DNA: 57 bases, framed from base 1. Between the V and J ends, shortened by 4 bases and 7 bases respectively, the junction contains 29 bases. The trial excluded patients who had a history of autoimmune disease or were on systemic immunosuppression. Peripheral blood for TCR sequencing was collected from all dose cohorts at baseline, on cycle 4 day 1, and on cycle 7 day 1. The samples were taken from a phase I, first-in-human, multicenter, open-label dose-escalation trial of ivuxolimab. Adults with locally advanced or metastatic melanoma, renal cell carcinoma, hepatocellular carcinoma or head and neck squamous cell carcinoma were enrolled in the trial. Before TCR sequencing, CD4+ and CD8+ T cells were separately sorted from peripheral blood.

Note on this clone: No cognate antigen has been identified for it. No per-base quality is available; no much larger clone lies one base away.

The chain is assembled from TRBV2 and TRBJ1-3, with the D segment identity uncertain. This material consisted of CD4+ or CD8+ T cells sorted from blood, taken in a trial of the OX40 agonist ivuxolimab. This TCR derives from an adult with an advanced solid tumor such as melanoma, head and neck, liver or kidney cancer. In nucleotide form, the sequence is TGTGCCAGCAGTGCGCGCACGTCATCCGTATACATAGGAAAGAACACCATATATTTT. It specifies CASSARTSSVYIGKNTIYF.